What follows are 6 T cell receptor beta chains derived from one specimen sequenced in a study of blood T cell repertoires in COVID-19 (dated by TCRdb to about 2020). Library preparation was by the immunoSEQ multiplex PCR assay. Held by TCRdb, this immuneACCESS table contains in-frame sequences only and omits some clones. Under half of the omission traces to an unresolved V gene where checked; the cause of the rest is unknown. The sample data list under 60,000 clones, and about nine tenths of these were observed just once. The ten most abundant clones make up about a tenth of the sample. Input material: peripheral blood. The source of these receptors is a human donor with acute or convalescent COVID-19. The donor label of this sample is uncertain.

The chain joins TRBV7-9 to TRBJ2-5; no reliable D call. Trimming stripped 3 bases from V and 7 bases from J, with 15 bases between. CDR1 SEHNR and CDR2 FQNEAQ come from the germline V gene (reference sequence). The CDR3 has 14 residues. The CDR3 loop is CASSLASDPGTQYF. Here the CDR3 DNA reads TGTGCCAGCAGCTTGGCGTCCGATCCGGGGACCCAGTACTTC.

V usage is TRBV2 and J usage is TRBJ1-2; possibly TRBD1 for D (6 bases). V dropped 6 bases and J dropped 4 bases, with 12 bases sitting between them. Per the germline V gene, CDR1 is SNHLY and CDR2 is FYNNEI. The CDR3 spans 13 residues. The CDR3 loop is CASSARGSYGYTF. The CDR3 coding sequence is TGTGCCAGCAGCGCCAGGGGATCCTATGGCTACACCTTC.

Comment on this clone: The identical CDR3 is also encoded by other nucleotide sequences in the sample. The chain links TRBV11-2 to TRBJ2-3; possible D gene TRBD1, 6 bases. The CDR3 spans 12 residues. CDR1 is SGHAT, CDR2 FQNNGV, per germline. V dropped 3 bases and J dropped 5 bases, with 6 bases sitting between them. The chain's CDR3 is CASSLDRDTQYF. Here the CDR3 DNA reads TGTGCCAGCAGCTTGGACAGAGATACGCAGTATTTT. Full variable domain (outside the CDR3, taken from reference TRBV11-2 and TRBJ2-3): EAGVAQSPRYKIIEKRQSVAFWCNPISGHATLYWYQQILGQGPKLLIQFQNNGVVDDSQLPKDRFSAERLKGVDSTLKIQPAKLEDSAVYLCASSLDRDTQYFGPGTRLTVL.

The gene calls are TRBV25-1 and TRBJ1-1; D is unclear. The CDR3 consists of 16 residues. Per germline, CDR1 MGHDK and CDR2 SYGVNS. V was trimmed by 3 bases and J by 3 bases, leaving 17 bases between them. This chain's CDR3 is CASSEQVINGDTEAFF. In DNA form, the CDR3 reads TGTGCCAGCAGTGAGCAGGTGATAAATGGTGACACTGAAGCTTTCTTT.

CDR3 sequence reads: CASSLDKNTEAFF. The CDR3, as DNA: TGTGCCAGCAGCTTGGACAAGAACACTGAAGCTTTCTTT. The rearrangement joins TRBV5-4 to TRBJ1-1; D is unresolved. CDR1 SGHNT and CDR2 YYREEE come from the germline V gene (reference sequence). Trimming left V 0 bases short and J 1 base short, with 4 bases between. CDR3 length: 13 amino acids.

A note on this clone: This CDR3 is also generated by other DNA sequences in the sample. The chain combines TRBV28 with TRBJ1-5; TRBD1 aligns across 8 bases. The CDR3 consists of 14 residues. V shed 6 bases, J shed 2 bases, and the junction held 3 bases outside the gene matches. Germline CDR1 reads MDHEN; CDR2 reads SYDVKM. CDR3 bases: TGTGCCAGCAGACCGACAGGGGGCAATCAGCCCCAGCATTTT. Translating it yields CASRPTGGNQPQHF.